These T cell receptor beta chains were read from a single sample in a study of blood T cell repertoires in COVID-19. Sequencing used immunoSEQ multiplex PCR; TCRdb keeps in-frame clones, though not all of them. The sample yields 110,000 to 150,000 clones, 70% to 85% seen once. The sample comprised peripheral blood. These receptors all stem from a woman aged 80 or over with acute or convalescent COVID-19. Each CDR3 is given with its conserved first and last residue. The D gene is left open where the match is weak. Size tells how often a clone was seen (once, few, many) or the class of an expanded clone, and some rows leave it out.

NA	TRBV3-1/TRBV3-2	NA	TRBJ2-3	CASCSSVGDTQYF	TGTGCCAGCTGTTCTAGCGTAGGAGATACGCAGTATTTT
TRBD1	TRBV19	NA	TRBJ2-1	CASSPRDRGNNEQFF	TGTGCCAGTAGTCCTCGGGACAGGGGAAACAATGAGCAGTTCTTC
NA	TRBV6-4	once	TRBJ1-5	CASSDGGGNQPQHF	TGTGCCAGCAGTGACGGGGGGGGTAATCAGCCCCAGCATTTT
NA	TRBV21-1	NA	TRBJ1-1	CASSKVGALNTEAFF	TGTGCCAGCAGCAAAGTGGGGGCTTTGAACACTGAAGCTTTCTTT
NA	TRBV12-3/TRBV12-4	NA	TRBJ1-5	CASSLGSGPQHF	TGTGCCAGCAGTTTAGGGTCAGGGCCCCAGCATTTT
NA	TRBV18	NA	TRBJ2-1	CASSTDNRNEQFF	TGTGCCAGCTCAACAGATAACAGGAATGAGCAGTTCTTC
TRBD2	TRBV6-2/TRBV6-3	NA	TRBJ2-1	CASSYATSGGIFPYNEQFF	TGTGCCAGCAGTTACGCGACTAGCGGGGGGATTTTCCCCTACAATGAGCAGTTCTTC
NA	TRBV11-2	NA	TRBJ2-7	CASSLEGREGYF	TGTGCCAGCAGCTTAGAGGGCCGAGAGGGATACTTC
TRBD1	TRBV4-1	NA	TRBJ1-1	CASAPGQGLEAFF	TGCGCCAGTGCTCCGGGACAGGGCCTTGAAGCTTTCTTT
NA	TRBV12-3/TRBV12-4	NA	TRBJ1-1	CASTPWTATEAFF	TGTGCCAGCACCCCCTGGACAGCCACTGAAGCTTTCTTT
TRBD1	TRBV7-9	once	TRBJ2-7	CASSPGGIENEQYF	TGTGCCAGCAGCCCAGGGGGCATTGAGAACGAGCAGTACTTC
TRBD1	TRBV6-6	NA	TRBJ1-6	CASSLDRNSPLHF	TGTGCCAGCAGTTTGGACAGGAATTCACCCCTCCACTTT
TRBD1	TRBV19	NA	TRBJ2-2	CASSRDRGSGELFF	TGTGCCAGTAGTAGAGACAGGGGTTCCGGGGAGCTGTTTTTT
NA	TRBV6-6	NA	TRBJ1-2	CASSTRGGGSWGYTF	TGTGCCAGCAGCACGAGGGGGGGCGGTTCATGGGGCTACACCTTC
TRBD1	TRBV9	NA	TRBJ1-6	CASSVRDSNSPLHF	TGTGCCAGCAGCGTCCGGGACAGCAATTCACCCCTCCACTTT
TRBD2	TRBV11-3	NA	TRBJ2-1	CASSLEASGGADEQFF	TGTGCCAGCAGCTTAGAGGCTAGCGGGGGGGCCGATGAGCAGTTCTTC
NA	TRBV21-1	NA	TRBJ1-5	CALKGLLGGQPQHF	TGTGCCCTAAAGGGGTTGTTGGGGGGTCAGCCCCAGCATTTT
NA	TRBV5-1	NA	TRBJ2-1	CASSLMAGPYNEQFF	TGCGCCAGCAGCTTGATGGCGGGACCCTACAATGAGCAGTTCTTC
NA	TRBV7-2	NA	TRBJ1-2	CASSSRTDGYTF	TGTGCCAGCAGCTCCCGGACTGATGGCTACACCTTC
NA	TRBV30	NA	TRBJ1-5	CAWSVGGTTNQPQHF	TGTGCCTGGAGTGTAGGGGGGACTACAAATCAGCCCCAGCATTTT